The 12 T cell receptor beta chains below all came from one sample that was sequenced in a study of regulatory T cells in long-lasting Graves disease. Time point defined: newly diagnosed GD, antithyroid drugs for less than 3 months. PBMC-extracted RNA yielded the TCR library. iRepertoire HTBI primers and Arm-PCR of CDR3 regions built TCR beta libraries. Each CDR3 protein is one row after TCRdb ran MiXCR on the multiplex PCR reads. The sample lists 200,000 to 250,000 distinct CDR3 sequences, less than 20% seen once, with 12% in the top ten. These data were also filed under a second study, of T cells in Graves' hyperthyroidism and ophthalmopathy.

The sequencing here drew on peripheral blood mononuclear cells (PBMCs), taken at new diagnosis, from a patient treated with antithyroid drugs. The receptor source for this set is a woman younger than 45 with Graves disease.

As DNA, the CDR3 is TGTGCCAGCAGTTACAGCGGGACAGTTCTGAGTAATGAGCAGTTCTTC. This gives the protein CASSYSGTVLSNEQFF. The J gene is TRBJ2-1, the V gene TRBV6-2 or TRBV6-3, with D tentatively TRBD1 or TRBD2 (7 bases each). CDR1 is MNHEY and CDR2 is SVGEGT in the germline V gene. This CDR3 is 16 amino acids long. V was trimmed by 2 bases and J by 7 bases, leaving 18 bases between them.

Comments on this clonotype: A read error may explain this, as a much larger clone is one base away. The chain recombines TRBV7-9 with TRBJ2-1; D possibly corresponds to TRBD1 (6 bases). Germline V gives CDR1 SEHNR, CDR2 FQNEAQ (reference sequence). The CDR3 has 13 amino acids. The CDR3 reads CASGLEGTHEQFF. The CDR3 DNA follows: TGTGCCAGCGGCTTAGAGGGGACACATGAGCAGTTCTTC.

V gene TRBV12-3 or TRBV12-4 combines with J gene TRBJ1-5; D is possibly TRBD1 (5 bases). V dropped 5 bases and J dropped 1 base, with 9 bases sitting between them. CDR3 length: 14 amino acids. The CDR3 DNA reads TGTGCCAGCAGTGCAGGGATGAGCAATCAGCCCCAGCATTTT. This sequence encodes CASSAGMSNQPQHF.

This clonotype was detected many times. This sequence joins TRBV18 and TRBJ2-5, with 9 bases lining up with TRBD1. The CDR3 totals 15 residues. Looked up from germline, CDR1 is KGHSH and CDR2 is LQKENI. V gave up 6 bases and J gave up 1 base; unmatched junction bases: 6. As DNA, the CDR3 is TGTGCCAGCTCCCTGGACAGGGGACTCCAAGAGACCCAGTACTTC. It translates to CASSLDRGLQETQYF.

This clonotype was picked up a small number of times. This chain uses TRBV12-3 or TRBV12-4 with TRBJ1-1; tentative D call: TRBD1 (5 bases). Trimming cost V 2 bases and J 3 bases, with 10 bases left between them. The CDR3 runs 14 residues. The CDR3 region is CASSLRVGDTEAFF. Written as DNA, the CDR3 is TGTGCCAGCAGTTTAAGGGTGGGGGACACTGAAGCTTTCTTT.

The chain couples TRBV5-1 to TRBJ2-7, with TRBD2 matching 14 bases. Germline V gives CDR1 SGHRS, CDR2 YFSETQ. J lost 5 bases, V lost 4 bases, and 8 bases had no gene match. CDR3 length: 16 amino acids. CDR3 in DNA: TGCGCCAGCAGCGCGGGACTAGCGGGAGTGAAGAACGAGCAGTACTTC. It yields the protein CASSAGLAGVKNEQYF.

This clonotype was picked up a small number of times. Since a much larger clone is just one base distant, this may be a read error. The rearrangement uses TRBV30 and TRBJ1-3; 7 bases map to TRBD1. This CDR3 has 17 amino acids. CDR1 and CDR2 (germline): GTSNPN, SVGIG (reference sequence). Losses at the gene ends were 4 bases for V and 4 bases for J; bases not matched to a gene: 16. CDR3 bases: TGTGCCTGGACTCGAGATAGAGGGGGCTTGAGAGGAAACACCATATATTTT. It translates to CAWTRDRGGLRGNTIYF. Full variable domain (remainder filled in from reference TRBV30 and TRBJ1-3): SQTIHQWPATLVQPVGSPLSLECTVEGTSNPNLYWYRQAAGRGLQLLFYSVGIGQISSEVPQNLSASRPQDRQFILSSKKLLLSDSGFYLCAWTRDRGGLRGNTIYFGEGSWLTVV.

The CDR3 sequence is CASSLWSQGSEQYF. The CDR3 coding sequence is TGTGCCAGCAGCTTGTGGAGCCAGGGGAGCGAGCAGTACTTC. The chain joins TRBV5-5 to TRBJ2-7; TRBD1 might be the D (6 bases). This CDR3 has 14 amino acids. The V gene's germline CDR1 is SGHKS and CDR2 YYEKEE (reference sequence). V dropped 1 base and J dropped 6 bases, with 14 bases sitting between them.

About this clonotype itself: This clone may be a read error of a much larger clone one base away. The chain is built from TRBV27 and TRBJ2-1, with TRBD2 identical over 12 bases. The CDR3 runs to 17 residues. Germline CDR1 is MNHEY and CDR2 is SMNVEV (reference sequence). Trimming cost V 5 bases and J 2 bases; bases outside gene matches: 7. As DNA, the CDR3 is TGTGCCAGCAGTACCCTTGGACTAGCGGGGACCTACAATGAGCAGTTCTTC. Protein product: CASSTLGLAGTYNEQFF.

This clonotype was recorded at least ten times. The chain employs TRBV19 and TRBJ1-1, with 7 bases lining up with TRBD1. CDR1 is LNHDA and CDR2 is SQIVND in the germline V gene (reference sequence). CDR3 length equals 14 residues. After removal of 2 bases from V and 3 bases from J, the junction contained 3 bases not matched to a gene. CDR3 sequence reads: CASSIYRGDTEAFF. The CDR3 DNA sequence: TGTGCCAGTAGTATATACAGGGGTGACACTGAAGCTTTCTTT. Full variable domain (rest looked up from reference TRBV19 and TRBJ1-1): DGGITQSPKYLFRKEGQNVTLSCEQNLNHDAMYWYRQDPGQGLRLIYYSQIVNDFQKGDIAEGYSVSREKKESFPLTVTSAQKNPTAFYLCASSIYRGDTEAFFGQGTRLTVV.

To note about this clonotype: With only one base between it and a far larger clone, this is likely a read error. The conserved phenylalanine or tryptophan normally closing the CDR3 is absent here, so this likely arose from a read error. No DNA is shown, since the ends of the CDR3 on it are uncertain; the CDR3 is the one TCRdb lists. The V and J genes are TRBV6-2 or TRBV6-3 and TRBJ2-7; the DNA was not compared with TRBD2, the D call given in the table. The CDR3 numbers 14 amino acids, ends counted. Germline lookup yields CDR1 MNHEY and CDR2 SVGEGT. The CDR3 sequence: CASSRPGLAAERYS.

This clonotype was seen only a few times. A much larger clone differs from this one at a single base, so this may be a read error. Because it lacks the conserved phenylalanine or tryptophan at the end, this CDR3 is likely a read error. The chain employs TRBV4-1 and TRBJ1-6; D ambiguous. This CDR3 is built from 16 residues. The germline V gene has CDR1 MGHRA and CDR2 YSYEKL. The germline V and J ends were trimmed by 0 bases and 7 bases, with 13 bases remaining between them. CDR3 sequence (DNA): TGCGCCAGCAGCCAAGAGGGGAGCGGTCTAAATTCACCCCTCCACCTT. Protein product: CASSQEGSGLNSPLHL.